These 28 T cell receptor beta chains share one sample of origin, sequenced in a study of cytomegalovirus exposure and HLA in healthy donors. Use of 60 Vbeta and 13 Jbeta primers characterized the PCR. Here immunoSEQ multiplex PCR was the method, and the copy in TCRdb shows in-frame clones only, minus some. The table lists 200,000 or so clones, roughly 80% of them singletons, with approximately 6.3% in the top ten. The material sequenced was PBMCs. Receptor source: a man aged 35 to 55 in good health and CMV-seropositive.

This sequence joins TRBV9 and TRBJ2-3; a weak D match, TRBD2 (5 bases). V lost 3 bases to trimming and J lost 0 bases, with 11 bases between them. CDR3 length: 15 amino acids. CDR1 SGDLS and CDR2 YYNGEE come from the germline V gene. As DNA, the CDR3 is TGTGCCAGCAGCGCCCAGCGGCGTAGCACAGATACGCAGTATTTT. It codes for CASSAQRRSTDTQYF.

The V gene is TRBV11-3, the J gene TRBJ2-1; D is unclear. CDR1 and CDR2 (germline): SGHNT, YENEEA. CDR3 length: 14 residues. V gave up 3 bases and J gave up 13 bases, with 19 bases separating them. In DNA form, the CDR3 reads TGTGCCAGCAGCTTCGGGTTAGAAGACCGGAGTCAGTTCTTC. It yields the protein CASSFGLEDRSQFF. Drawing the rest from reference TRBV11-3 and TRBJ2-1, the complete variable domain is EAGVVQSPRYKIIEKKQPVAFWCNPISGHNTLYWYLQNLGQGPELLIRYENEEAVDDSQLPKDRFSAERLKGVDSTLKIQPAELGDSAVYLCASSFGLEDRSQFFGPGTRLTVL.

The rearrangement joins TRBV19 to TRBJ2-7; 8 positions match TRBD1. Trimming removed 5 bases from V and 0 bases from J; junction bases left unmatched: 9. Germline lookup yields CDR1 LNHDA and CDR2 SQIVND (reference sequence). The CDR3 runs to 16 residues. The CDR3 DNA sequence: TGTGCCAGTAGTGCCCTACAGGGGGTAACCTCCTACGAGCAGTACTTC. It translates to CASSALQGVTSYEQYF.

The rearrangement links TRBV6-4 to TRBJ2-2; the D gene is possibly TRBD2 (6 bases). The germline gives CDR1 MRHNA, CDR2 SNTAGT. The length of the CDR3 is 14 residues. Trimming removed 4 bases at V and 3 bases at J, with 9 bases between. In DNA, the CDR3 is TGTGCCAGCAGTGGGGACTCCGACACCGGGGAGCTGTTTTTT. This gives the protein CASSGDSDTGELFF.

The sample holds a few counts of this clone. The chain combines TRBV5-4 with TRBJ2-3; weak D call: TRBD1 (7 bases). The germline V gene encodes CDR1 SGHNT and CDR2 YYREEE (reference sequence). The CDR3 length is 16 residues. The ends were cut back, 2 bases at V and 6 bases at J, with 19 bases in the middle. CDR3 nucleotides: TGTGCCAGCAGCTTAGGAGGGACAGTGGATCTTGATACGCAGTATTTT. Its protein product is CASSLGGTVDLDTQYF. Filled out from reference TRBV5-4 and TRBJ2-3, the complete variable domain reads ETGVTQSPTHLIKTRGQQVTLRCSSQSGHNTVSWYQQALGQGPQFIFQYYREEENGRGNFPPRFSGLQFPNYSSELNVNALELDDSALYLCASSLGGTVDLDTQYFGPGTRLTVL.

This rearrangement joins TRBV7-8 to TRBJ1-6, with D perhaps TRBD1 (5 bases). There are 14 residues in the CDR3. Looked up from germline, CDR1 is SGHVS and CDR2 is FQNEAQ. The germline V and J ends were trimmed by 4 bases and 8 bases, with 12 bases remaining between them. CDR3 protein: CASSSQAGDSPLHF. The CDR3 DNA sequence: TGTGCCAGCAGCTCACAGGCGGGGGATTCACCCCTCCACTTT.

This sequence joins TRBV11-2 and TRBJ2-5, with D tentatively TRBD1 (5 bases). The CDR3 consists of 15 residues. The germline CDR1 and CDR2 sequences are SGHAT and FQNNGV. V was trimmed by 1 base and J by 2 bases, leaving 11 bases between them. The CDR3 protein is CASSLGTLRQETQYF. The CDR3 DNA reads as TGTGCCAGCAGCTTAGGGACACTTCGTCAAGAGACCCAGTACTTC.

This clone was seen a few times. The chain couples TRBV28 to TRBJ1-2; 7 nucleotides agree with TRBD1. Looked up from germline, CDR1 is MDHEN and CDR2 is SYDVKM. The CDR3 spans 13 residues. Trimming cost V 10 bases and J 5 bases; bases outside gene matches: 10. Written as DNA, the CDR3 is TGTGCCATGGGGGGACAGTCCCATTATGGCTACACCTTC. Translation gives CAMGGQSHYGYTF.

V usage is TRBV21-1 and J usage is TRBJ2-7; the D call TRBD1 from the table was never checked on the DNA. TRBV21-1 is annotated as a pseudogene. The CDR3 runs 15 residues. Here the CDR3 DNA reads TGTGCCAGCAGCAAACCGGGACAGGGTTTGACCGAGCAGTACTTC. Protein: CASSKPGQGLTEQYF.

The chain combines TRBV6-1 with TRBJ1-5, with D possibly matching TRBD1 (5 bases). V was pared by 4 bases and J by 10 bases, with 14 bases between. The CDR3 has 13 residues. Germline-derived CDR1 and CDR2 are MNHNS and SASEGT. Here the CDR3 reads CASSVEDGQPQHF. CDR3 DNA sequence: TGTGCCAGCAGTGTAGAAGACGGACAACCCCAGCATTTT.

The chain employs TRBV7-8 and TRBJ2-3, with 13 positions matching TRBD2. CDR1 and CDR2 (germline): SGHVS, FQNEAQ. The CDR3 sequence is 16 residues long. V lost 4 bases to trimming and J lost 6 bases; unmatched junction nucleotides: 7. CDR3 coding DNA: TGTGCCAGCAGCTCGGGAGGACTAGCGGGGGTTGATACGCAGTATTTT. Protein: CASSSGGLAGVDTQYF.

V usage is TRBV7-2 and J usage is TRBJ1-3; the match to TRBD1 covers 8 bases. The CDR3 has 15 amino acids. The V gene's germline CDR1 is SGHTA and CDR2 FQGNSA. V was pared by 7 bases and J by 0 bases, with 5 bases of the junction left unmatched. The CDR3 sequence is CASTPDRGSGNTIYF. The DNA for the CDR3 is TGTGCCAGCACCCCAGACAGGGGCTCTGGAAACACCATATATTTT.

The CDR3 is CAISDGVDEQFF. DNA of the CDR3: TGTGCCATCAGTGACGGAGTGGATGAGCAGTTCTTC. The rearrangement links TRBV10-3 to TRBJ2-1, with unresolved D. The CDR3 totals 12 residues. The ends were cut back, 3 bases at V and 8 bases at J, with 8 bases in the middle. Germline V gene lookup returns CDR1 ENHRY and CDR2 SYGVKD.

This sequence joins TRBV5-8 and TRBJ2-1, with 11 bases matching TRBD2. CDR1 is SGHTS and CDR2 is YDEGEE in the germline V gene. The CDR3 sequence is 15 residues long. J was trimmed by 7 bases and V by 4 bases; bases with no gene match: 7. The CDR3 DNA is TGTGCCAGCAGCCAACCGGGACTAGCGGCTAATGAGCAGTTCTTC. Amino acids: CASSQPGLAANEQFF.

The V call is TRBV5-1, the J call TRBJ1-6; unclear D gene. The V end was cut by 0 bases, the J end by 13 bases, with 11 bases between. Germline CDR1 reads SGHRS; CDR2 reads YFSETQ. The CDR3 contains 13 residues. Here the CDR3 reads CASSLARDFPLHF. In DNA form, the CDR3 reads TGCGCCAGCAGCTTGGCGCGCGATTTCCCCCTCCACTTT. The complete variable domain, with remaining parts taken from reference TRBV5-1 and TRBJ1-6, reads KAGVTQTPRYLIKTRGQQVTLSCSPISGHRSVSWYQQTPGQGLQFLFEYFSETQRNKGNFPGRFSGRQFSNSRSEMNVSTLELGDSALYLCASSLARDFPLHFGNGTRLTVT.

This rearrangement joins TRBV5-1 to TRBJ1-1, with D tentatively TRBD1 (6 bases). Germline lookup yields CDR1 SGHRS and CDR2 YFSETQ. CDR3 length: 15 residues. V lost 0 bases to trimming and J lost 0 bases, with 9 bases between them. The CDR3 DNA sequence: TGCGCCAGCAGCTTGGCCGCAGGGGTGAACACTGAAGCTTTCTTT. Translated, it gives CASSLAAGVNTEAFF.

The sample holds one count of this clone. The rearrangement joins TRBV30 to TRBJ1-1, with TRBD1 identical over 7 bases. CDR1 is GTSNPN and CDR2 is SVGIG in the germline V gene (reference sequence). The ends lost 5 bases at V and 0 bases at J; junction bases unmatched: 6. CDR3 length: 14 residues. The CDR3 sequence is CAWATGFMNTEAFF. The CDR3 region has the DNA TGTGCCTGGGCGACAGGGTTTATGAACACTGAAGCTTTCTTT.

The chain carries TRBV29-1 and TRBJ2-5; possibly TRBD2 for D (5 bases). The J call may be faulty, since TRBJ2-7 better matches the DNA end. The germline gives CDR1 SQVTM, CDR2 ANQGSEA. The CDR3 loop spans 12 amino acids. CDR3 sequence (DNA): TGCAGCGTTGTGGCGGGCCCCTACGAGCAGTACTTC. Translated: CSVVAGPYEQYF.

CDR3 region: CASSPGTAYGYTF. The CDR3 bases are TGTGCCAGCAGCCCGGGGACAGCCTATGGCTACACCTTC. The chain employs TRBV7-9 and TRBJ1-2; 7 positions agree with TRBD1. This CDR3 spans 13 amino acids. Germline loops: CDR1 SEHNR, CDR2 FQNEAQ (reference sequence). The junction had 4 bases not matched to a gene; V was cut back by 5 bases and J by 4 bases.

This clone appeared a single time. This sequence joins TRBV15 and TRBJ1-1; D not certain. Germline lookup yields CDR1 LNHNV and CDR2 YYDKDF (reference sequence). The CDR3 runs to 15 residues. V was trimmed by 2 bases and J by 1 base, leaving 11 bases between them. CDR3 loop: CATSRPPSENTEAFF. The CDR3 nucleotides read TGTGCCACCAGCAGACCCCCATCAGAGAACACTGAAGCTTTCTTT.

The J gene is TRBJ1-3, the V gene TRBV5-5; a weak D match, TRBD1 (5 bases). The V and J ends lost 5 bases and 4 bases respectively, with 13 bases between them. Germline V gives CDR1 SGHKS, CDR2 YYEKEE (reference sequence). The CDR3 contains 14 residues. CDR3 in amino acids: CASSWGLEGNTIYF. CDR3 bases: TGTGCCAGCAGTTGGGGCCTGGAGGGAAACACCATATATTTT.

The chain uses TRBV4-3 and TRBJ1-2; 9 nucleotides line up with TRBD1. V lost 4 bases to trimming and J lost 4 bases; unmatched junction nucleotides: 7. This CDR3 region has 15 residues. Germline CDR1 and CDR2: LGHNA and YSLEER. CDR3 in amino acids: CASSPKQGAPYGYTF. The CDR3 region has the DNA TGCGCCAGCAGCCCAAAACAGGGGGCGCCCTATGGCTACACCTTC.

DNA for the CDR3: TGTGCCAGCAGTGAACTGCAGGGGTTGCTCTCCTACGAGCAGTACTTC. This gives the protein CASSELQGLLSYEQYF. V usage is TRBV2 and J usage is TRBJ2-7, with D tentatively TRBD1 (6 bases). Germline lookup yields CDR1 SNHLY and CDR2 FYNNEI. Trimming removed 2 bases at V and 0 bases at J, with 14 bases between. This CDR3 has 16 amino acids.

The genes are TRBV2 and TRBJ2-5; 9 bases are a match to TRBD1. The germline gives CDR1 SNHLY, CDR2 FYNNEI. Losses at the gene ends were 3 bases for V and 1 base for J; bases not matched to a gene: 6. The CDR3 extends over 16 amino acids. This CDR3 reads CASSEGTGTRQETQYF. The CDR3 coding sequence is TGTGCCAGCAGTGAGGGGACAGGGACCCGCCAAGAGACCCAGTACTTC.

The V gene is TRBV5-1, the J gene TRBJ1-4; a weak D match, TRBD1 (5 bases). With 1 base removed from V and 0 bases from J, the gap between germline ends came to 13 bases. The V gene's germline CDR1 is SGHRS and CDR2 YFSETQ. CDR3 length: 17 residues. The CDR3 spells CASSLSRTSATNEKLFF. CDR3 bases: TGCGCCAGCAGCTTGTCGCGGACATCCGCAACTAATGAAAAACTGTTTTTT.

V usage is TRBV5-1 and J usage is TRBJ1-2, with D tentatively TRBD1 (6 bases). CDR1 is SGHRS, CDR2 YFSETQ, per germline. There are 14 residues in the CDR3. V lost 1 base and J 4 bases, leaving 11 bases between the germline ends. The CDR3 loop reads CASSLNRALYGYTF. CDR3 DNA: TGCGCCAGCAGCTTGAACAGGGCCCTCTATGGCTACACCTTC.

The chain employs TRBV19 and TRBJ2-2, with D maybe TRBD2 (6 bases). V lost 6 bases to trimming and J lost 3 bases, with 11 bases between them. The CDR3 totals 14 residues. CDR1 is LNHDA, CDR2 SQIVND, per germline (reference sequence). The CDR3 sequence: CASSPGLHTGELFF. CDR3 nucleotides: TGTGCCAGTAGCCCGGGACTTCACACCGGGGAGCTGTTTTTT. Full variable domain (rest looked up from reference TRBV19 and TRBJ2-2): DGGITQSPKYLFRKEGQNVTLSCEQNLNHDAMYWYRQDPGQGLRLIYYSQIVNDFQKGDIAEGYSVSREKKESFPLTVTSAQKNPTAFYLCASSPGLHTGELFFGEGSRLTVL.

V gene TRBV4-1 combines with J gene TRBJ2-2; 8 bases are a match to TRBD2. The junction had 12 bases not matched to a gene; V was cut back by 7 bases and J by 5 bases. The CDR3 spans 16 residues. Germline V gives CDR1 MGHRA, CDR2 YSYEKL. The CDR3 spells CASTPKTAGATGELFF. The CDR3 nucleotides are TGCGCCAGCACCCCAAAGACAGCGGGGGCTACCGGGGAGCTGTTTTTT.